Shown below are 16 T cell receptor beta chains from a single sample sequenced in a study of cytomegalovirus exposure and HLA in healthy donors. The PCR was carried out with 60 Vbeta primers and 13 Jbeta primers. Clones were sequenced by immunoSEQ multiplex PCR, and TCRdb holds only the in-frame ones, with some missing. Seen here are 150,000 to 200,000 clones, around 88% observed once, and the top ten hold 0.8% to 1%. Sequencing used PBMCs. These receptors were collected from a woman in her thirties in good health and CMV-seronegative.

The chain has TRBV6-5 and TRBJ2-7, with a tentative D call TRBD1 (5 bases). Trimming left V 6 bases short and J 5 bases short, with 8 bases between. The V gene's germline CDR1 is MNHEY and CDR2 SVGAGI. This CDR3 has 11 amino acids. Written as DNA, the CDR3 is TGTGCCAGCAGGGAAGGGGACGAGCAGTACTTC. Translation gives CASREGDEQYF.

CDR3 sequence reads: CASSLGQGDQYF. CDR3 DNA: TGTGCCAGCAGCTTAGGGCAGGGGGACCAGTACTTC. V gene TRBV5-4 combines with J gene TRBJ2-5; 7 bases fit TRBD1. Germline V gene lookup returns CDR1 SGHNT and CDR2 YYREEE (reference sequence). J was trimmed by 10 bases and V by 2 bases; bases with no gene match: 5. CDR3 length: 12 amino acids.

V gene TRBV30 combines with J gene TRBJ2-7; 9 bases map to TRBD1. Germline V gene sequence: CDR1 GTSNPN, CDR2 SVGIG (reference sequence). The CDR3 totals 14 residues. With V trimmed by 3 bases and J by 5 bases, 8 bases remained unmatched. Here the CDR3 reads CAWRPRTGVNEQYF. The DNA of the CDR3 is TGTGCCTGGAGGCCTAGGACAGGGGTGAACGAGCAGTACTTC.

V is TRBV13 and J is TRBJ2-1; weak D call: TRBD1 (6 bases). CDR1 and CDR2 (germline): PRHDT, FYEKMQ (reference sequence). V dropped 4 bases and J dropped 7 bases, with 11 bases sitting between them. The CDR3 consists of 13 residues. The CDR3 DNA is TGTGCCAGCAGCTCCGTAGGGGGTAATGAGCAGTTCTTC. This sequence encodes CASSSVGGNEQFF. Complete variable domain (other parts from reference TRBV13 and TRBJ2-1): AAGVIQSPRHLIKEKRETATLKCYPIPRHDTVYWYQQGPGQDPQFLISFYEKMQSDKGSIPDRFSAQQFSDYHSELNMSSLELGDSALYFCASSSVGGNEQFFGPGTRLTVL.

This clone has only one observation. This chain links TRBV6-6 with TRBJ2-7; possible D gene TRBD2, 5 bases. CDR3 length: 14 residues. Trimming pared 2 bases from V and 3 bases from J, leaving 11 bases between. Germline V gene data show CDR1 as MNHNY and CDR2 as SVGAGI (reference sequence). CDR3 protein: CASSYQAGDYEQYF. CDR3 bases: TGTGCCAGCAGTTACCAGGCCGGGGACTACGAGCAGTACTTC.

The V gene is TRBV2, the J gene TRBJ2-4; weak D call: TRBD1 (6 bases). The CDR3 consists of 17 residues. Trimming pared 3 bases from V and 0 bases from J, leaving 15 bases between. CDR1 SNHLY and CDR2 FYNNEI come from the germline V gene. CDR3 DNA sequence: TGTGCCAGCAGTGACGACAGGCCTCAACTAGCCAAAAACATTCAGTACTTC. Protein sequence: CASSDDRPQLAKNIQYF.

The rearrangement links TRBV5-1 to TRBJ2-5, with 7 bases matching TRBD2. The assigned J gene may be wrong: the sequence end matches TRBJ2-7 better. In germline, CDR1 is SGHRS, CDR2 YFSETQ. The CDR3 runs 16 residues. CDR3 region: CASSLGGLGGSYEQYF. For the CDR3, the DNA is TGCGCCAGCAGCTTGGGAGGACTAGGAGGGTCCTACGAGCAGTACTTC.

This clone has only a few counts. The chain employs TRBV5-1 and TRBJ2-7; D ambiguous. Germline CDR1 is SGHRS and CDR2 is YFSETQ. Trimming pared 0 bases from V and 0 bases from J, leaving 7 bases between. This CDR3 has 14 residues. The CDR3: CASSLDLSSYEQYF. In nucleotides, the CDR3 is TGCGCCAGCAGCTTGGATCTGAGCTCCTACGAGCAGTACTTC.

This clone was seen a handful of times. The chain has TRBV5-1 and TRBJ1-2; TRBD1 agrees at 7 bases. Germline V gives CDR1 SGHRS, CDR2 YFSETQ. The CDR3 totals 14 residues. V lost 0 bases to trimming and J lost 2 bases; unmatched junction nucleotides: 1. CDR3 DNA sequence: TGCGCCAGCAGCTTGGGGGACAGCAACTATGGCTACACCTTC. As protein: CASSLGDSNYGYTF. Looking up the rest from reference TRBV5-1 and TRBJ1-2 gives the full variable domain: KAGVTQTPRYLIKTRGQQVTLSCSPISGHRSVSWYQQTPGQGLQFLFEYFSETQRNKGNFPGRFSGRQFSNSRSEMNVSTLELGDSALYLCASSLGDSNYGYTFGSGTRLTVV.

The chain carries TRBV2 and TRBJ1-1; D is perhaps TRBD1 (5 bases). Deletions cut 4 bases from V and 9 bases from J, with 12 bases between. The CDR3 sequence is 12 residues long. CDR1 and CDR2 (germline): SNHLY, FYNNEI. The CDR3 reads CASSGGGNQAFF. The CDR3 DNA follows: TGTGCCAGCAGTGGTGGGGGGAATCAAGCTTTCTTT. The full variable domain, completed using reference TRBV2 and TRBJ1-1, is EPEVTQTPSHQVTQMGQEVILRCVPISNHLYFYWYRQILGQKVEFLVSFYNNEISEKSEIFDDQFSVERPDGSNFTLKIRSTKLEDSAMYFCASSGGGNQAFFGQGTRLTVV.

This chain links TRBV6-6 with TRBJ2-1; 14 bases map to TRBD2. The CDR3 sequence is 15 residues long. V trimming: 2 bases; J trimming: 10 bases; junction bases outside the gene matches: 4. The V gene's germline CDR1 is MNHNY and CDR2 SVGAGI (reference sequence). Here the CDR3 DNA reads TGTGCCAGCAGTTACGGGACTAGCGGGAGATGGGAGCAGTTCTTC. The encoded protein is CASSYGTSGRWEQFF.

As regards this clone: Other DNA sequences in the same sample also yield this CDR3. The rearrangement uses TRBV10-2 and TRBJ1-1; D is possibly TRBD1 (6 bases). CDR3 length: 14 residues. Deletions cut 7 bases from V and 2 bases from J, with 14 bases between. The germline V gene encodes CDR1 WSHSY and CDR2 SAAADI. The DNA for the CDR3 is TGCGCCAGCAAACTGCAGGGGCCTAACACTGAAGCTTTCTTT. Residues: CASKLQGPNTEAFF.

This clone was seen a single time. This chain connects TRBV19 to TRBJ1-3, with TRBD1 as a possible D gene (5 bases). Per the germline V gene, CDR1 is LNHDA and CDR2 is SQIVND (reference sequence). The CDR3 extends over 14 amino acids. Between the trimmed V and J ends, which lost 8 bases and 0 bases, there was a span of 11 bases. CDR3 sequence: CASRGTHSGNTIYF. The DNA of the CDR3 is TGTGCCAGTCGCGGGACTCACTCTGGAAACACCATATATTTT.

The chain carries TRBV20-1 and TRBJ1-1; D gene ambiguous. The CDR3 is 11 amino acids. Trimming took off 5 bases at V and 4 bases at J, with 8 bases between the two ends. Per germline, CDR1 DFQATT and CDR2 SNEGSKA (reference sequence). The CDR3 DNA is TGCAGTGCTCTGAGGAGCACTGAAGCTTTCTTT. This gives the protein CSALRSTEAFF.

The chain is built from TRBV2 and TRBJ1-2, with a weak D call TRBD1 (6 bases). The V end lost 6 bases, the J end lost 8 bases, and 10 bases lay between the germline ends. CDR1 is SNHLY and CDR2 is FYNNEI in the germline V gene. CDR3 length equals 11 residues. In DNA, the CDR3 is TGTGCCAGCAGAGAGGGGGAGGGCTACACCTTC. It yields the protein CASREGEGYTF.

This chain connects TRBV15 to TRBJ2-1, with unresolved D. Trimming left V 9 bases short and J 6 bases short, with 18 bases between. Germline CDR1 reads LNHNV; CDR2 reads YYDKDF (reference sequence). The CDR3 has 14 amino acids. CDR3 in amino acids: CATLTIGSGNEQFF. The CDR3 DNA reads TGTGCCACTCTAACGATCGGATCAGGCAATGAGCAGTTCTTC.